The rows below give T cell receptor beta chains drawn from one sample of a study of T cell responses to AZD1222 COVID-19 vaccine. Assay used: immunoSEQ multiplex PCR; TCRdb lists only in-frame clones, some missing. Of 95,000 to 150,000 clones detected, 88% appear once; the ten largest clones hold around 5.8%. The source was peripheral blood, collected on day 0 of AZD1222 vaccination. These TCRs come from an adult in good health. CDR3s include the opening cysteine and the closing phenylalanine or tryptophan.

CDR3aa: CASSLEAATYEQYF
v_gene: TRBV7-8
j_gene: TRBJ2-7

CDR3aa: CASSFDSSYEQYF
v_gene: TRBV5-1
j_gene: TRBJ2-7

CDR3aa: CASSIWGQGGSGYGYTF
v_gene: TRBV19
j_gene: TRBJ1-2

CDR3aa: CASSLGGQGEGQPQHF
v_gene: TRBV7-8
j_gene: TRBJ1-5

CDR3aa: CASSRTVKEKLFF
v_gene: TRBV28
j_gene: TRBJ1-4

CDR3aa: CASSQDGLAGNQYF
v_gene: TRBV4-3
j_gene: TRBJ2-5

CDR3aa: CASSQDTGSRGYTF
v_gene: TRBV3-1/TRBV3-2
j_gene: TRBJ1-2

CDR3aa: CASSPGTSETYEQYF
v_gene: TRBV28
j_gene: TRBJ2-7

CDR3aa: CASSSFPRTYEQYF
v_gene: TRBV11-2
j_gene: TRBJ2-7

CDR3aa: CASSQDKLPRGEKLFF
v_gene: TRBV4-3
j_gene: TRBJ1-4

CDR3aa: CASSYEREGHEQFF
v_gene: TRBV6-5
j_gene: TRBJ2-1

CDR3aa: CASSAVGQGTTGELFF
v_gene: TRBV9
j_gene: TRBJ2-2

CDR3aa: CASSPPGAYEQYF
v_gene: TRBV18
j_gene: TRBJ2-7

CDR3aa: CASSLDWTHMNTEAFF
v_gene: TRBV27
j_gene: TRBJ1-1

CDR3aa: CASSLRTGGNSPLHF
v_gene: TRBV5-1
j_gene: TRBJ1-6

CDR3aa: CASSLSPGGYGYTF
v_gene: TRBV7-3
j_gene: TRBJ1-2

CDR3aa: CASSQFGIGASGYTF
v_gene: TRBV3-1/TRBV3-2
j_gene: TRBJ1-2

CDR3aa: CASSARGGGRGYNEQFF
v_gene: TRBV9
j_gene: TRBJ2-1

CDR3aa: CASSIIGGRGETQYF
v_gene: TRBV19
j_gene: TRBJ2-5

CDR3aa: CATSDFGRAGNNEQFF
v_gene: TRBV24-1
j_gene: TRBJ2-1

CDR3aa: CASSPIQYNEQFF
v_gene: TRBV28
j_gene: TRBJ2-1

CDR3aa: CASSQSGLAATYEQYF
v_gene: TRBV4-1
j_gene: TRBJ2-7

CDR3aa: CASSQDRGTGANVLTF
v_gene: TRBV4-3
j_gene: TRBJ2-6

CDR3aa: CASSLSSGRGEQFF
v_gene: TRBV10-2
j_gene: TRBJ2-1

CDR3aa: CASSYSRAGLYGYTF
v_gene: TRBV6-5
j_gene: TRBJ1-2

CDR3aa: CAWSGASSGNTIYF
v_gene: TRBV30
j_gene: TRBJ1-3

CDR3aa: CASSLFRGVSGNTIYF
v_gene: TRBV11-2
j_gene: TRBJ1-3

CDR3aa: CATSRDRGAKTQYF
v_gene: TRBV15
j_gene: TRBJ2-5

CDR3aa: CSASIGGRNEQYF
v_gene: TRBV20-1
j_gene: TRBJ2-7

CDR3aa: CASSLGVGAYNEQFF
v_gene: TRBV11-3
j_gene: TRBJ2-1

CDR3aa: CASSQMGDGYEQYF
v_gene: TRBV14
j_gene: TRBJ2-7

CDR3aa: CASSQGAKNIQYF
v_gene: TRBV4-3
j_gene: TRBJ2-4

CDR3aa: CASSFQALKPYEQYF
v_gene: TRBV5-1
j_gene: TRBJ2-7

CDR3aa: CASSLGQRDYGYTF
v_gene: TRBV6-5
j_gene: TRBJ1-2

CDR3aa: CASIPTSGTSGGYTF
v_gene: TRBV6-6
j_gene: TRBJ1-2

CDR3aa: CASRRTSGRTSVDTQYF
v_gene: TRBV27
j_gene: TRBJ2-3

CDR3aa: CASSRAGPFNEQFF
v_gene: TRBV6-4
j_gene: TRBJ2-1

CDR3aa: CASSIRPGTEAFF
v_gene: TRBV19
j_gene: TRBJ1-1

CDR3aa: CASSEGGRGTQYF
v_gene: TRBV6-1
j_gene: TRBJ2-3

CDR3aa: CASSQTSGGGNEQFF
v_gene: TRBV3-1/TRBV3-2
j_gene: TRBJ2-1

CDR3aa: CAISPGTGSYEQYF
v_gene: TRBV10-3
j_gene: TRBJ2-7

CDR3aa: CASSFGQGDEQFF
v_gene: TRBV19
j_gene: TRBJ2-1

CDR3aa: CASSTRINTEAFF
v_gene: TRBV18
j_gene: TRBJ1-1

CDR3aa: CASSIRDRASGELFF
v_gene: TRBV19
j_gene: TRBJ2-2

CDR3aa: CASSQAVEEQFF
v_gene: TRBV7-2
j_gene: TRBJ2-1

CDR3aa: CASSQAPGWQGAIYGYTF
v_gene: TRBV4-3
j_gene: TRBJ1-2

CDR3aa: CASSTTGYYTEKLFF
v_gene: TRBV6-5
j_gene: TRBJ1-4